This is a list of T cell receptor beta chains from one sample in a study of cytomegalovirus exposure and HLA in healthy donors. The table came from immunoSEQ multiplex PCR; TCRdb's copy has only in-frame clones and leaves some out. Among around 230,000 clones listed, around 85% were seen once. The sample taken for sequencing was PBMCs. These receptors came from a woman aged 25-40 years in good health and CMV-seropositive. Each CDR3 is given with its conserved first and last residue. D genes are given only for firm matches. Only part of the rows carry a size: once, few, many, or a class if the clone is expanded.

TRBD2 | TRBJ2-7 | TRBV7-2 | few | CASSYTSGMDEQYF | TGTGCCAGCAGCTATACTAGCGGGATGGACGAGCAGTACTTC
TRBD2 | TRBJ2-7 | TRBV4-2 | few | CASSQTGRDYGWDEQYF | TGTGCCAGCAGCCAAACTGGAAGGGACTACGGTTGGGACGAGCAGTACTTC
- | TRBJ1-2 | TRBV30 | few | CAWGGHTSNYGYTF | TGTGCCTGGGGGGGACACACGTCTAACTATGGCTACACCTTC
- | TRBJ2-1 | TRBV4-1 | once | CASSQGTTYNEQFF | TGCGCCAGCAGCCAAGGGACAACCTACAATGAGCAGTTCTTC
- | TRBJ2-2 | TRBV7-3 | once | CASSLRGGGTGELFF | TGTGCCAGCAGCTTAAGAGGGGGGGGAACCGGGGAGCTGTTTTTT
TRBD1 | TRBJ1-4 | TRBV6-6 | - | CASSPSDRGGEKLFF | TGTGCCAGCAGTCCCTCCGACAGGGGCGGTGAAAAACTGTTTTTT
TRBD2 | TRBJ2-5 | TRBV6-5 | - | CASSRLAGYQETQYF | TGTGCCAGCAGCCGACTAGCGGGGTACCAAGAGACCCAGTACTTC
- | TRBJ2-2 | TRBV9 | few | CASSVATGLAVNTGELFF | TGTGCCAGCAGCGTAGCTACAGGGCTAGCGGTAAACACCGGGGAGCTGTTTTTT
- | TRBJ2-7 | TRBV10-3 | once | CAIKGDPSYEQYF | TGTGCCATCAAAGGAGATCCGTCCTACGAGCAGTACTTC
TRBD1 | TRBJ2-2 | TRBV7-9 | - | CASSLYGTGVPGELFF | TGTGCCAGCAGCTTATACGGGACAGGGGTCCCCGGGGAGCTGTTTTTT
TRBD2 | TRBJ2-7 | TRBV7-8 | - | CASSLTGGIYEQYF | TGTGCCAGCAGCTTAACGGGGGGTATATACGAGCAGTACTTC
TRBD1 | TRBJ1-4 | TRBV5-1 | - | CASSFGQGREEKLFF | TGCGCCAGCAGCTTCGGACAGGGGAGGGAAGAAAAACTGTTTTTT
TRBD2 | TRBJ2-2 | TRBV5-4 | - | CASSLWTSGSGELFF | TGTGCCAGCAGCTTGTGGACTAGCGGGAGCGGGGAGCTGTTTTTT
TRBD1 | TRBJ2-5 | TRBV19 | - | CAKKRGPGETQYF | TGTGCCAAGAAGAGGGGGCCGGGGGAGACCCAGTACTTC
TRBD1 | TRBJ1-5 | TRBV18 | - | CASSQGVRQPQHF | TGTGCCAGCTCGCAGGGGGTAAGGCAGCCCCAGCATTTT
- | TRBJ1-5 | TRBV7-4 | - | CATRNRFLNQPQHF | TGTGCCACCAGGAACAGGTTCTTGAATCAGCCCCAGCATTTT
TRBD2 | TRBJ2-1 | TRBV25-1 | - | CASSDIAGGFWEQFF | TGTGCCAGCAGTGACATAGCGGGAGGGTTTTGGGAGCAGTTCTTC
TRBD2 | TRBJ2-3 | TRBV6-1 | - | CASSEIGRIGDTQYF | TGTGCCAGCAGTGAGATCGGGAGGATCGGGGATACGCAGTATTTT
- | TRBJ1-2 | TRBV5-1 | - | CASSYVADYGYTF | TGCGCCAGCAGTTATGTCGCGGATTATGGCTACACCTTC
- | TRBJ2-2 | TRBV6-1 | - | CASDRLPNTGELFF | TGTGCCAGCGATCGACTACCGAACACCGGGGAGCTGTTTTTT
TRBD1 | TRBJ2-2 | TRBV4-2 | - | CASSQDLEGATELFF | TGTGCCAGCAGCCAGGACTTAGAGGGGGCTACCGAGCTGTTTTTT
- | TRBJ2-1 | TRBV6-1 | - | CASSELFSGLNNEQFF | TGTGCCAGCAGTGAACTATTTAGCGGACTCAACAATGAGCAGTTCTTC
- | TRBJ2-3 | TRBV27 | - | CASSLSSLGSTDTQYF | TGTGCCAGCAGTTTATCATCCCTCGGGTCCACAGATACGCAGTATTTT
TRBD2 | TRBJ2-7 | TRBV19 | - | CASSSRLAGAEQYF | TGTGCCAGTAGTAGCAGACTAGCGGGAGCGGAGCAGTACTTC
- | TRBJ1-2 | TRBV5-1 | - | CASSLAPTGFDGYTF | TGCGCCAGCAGCTTGGCCCCCACAGGGTTCGACGGCTACACCTTC
- | TRBJ1-1 | TRBV28 | - | CASSNGRETEAFF | TGTGCCAGCAGTAACGGCCGGGAAACTGAAGCTTTCTTT
- | TRBJ2-5 | TRBV2 | - | CASSEGTPRETQYF | TGTGCCAGCAGTGAAGGCACACCCAGAGAGACCCAGTACTTC
- | TRBJ1-5 | TRBV27 | - | CASSLWGGLQPQHF | TGTGCCAGCAGTTTATGGGGGGGCCTTCAGCCCCAGCATTTT
TRBD1 | TRBJ1-2 | TRBV13 | - | CASSGGSDRVGGYTF | TGTGCCAGCAGCGGGGGTTCGGACAGGGTCGGCGGCTACACCTTC
TRBD1 | TRBJ2-7 | TRBV19 | - | CASSLSSGTGSYEQYF | TGTGCCAGTAGTCTTTCTTCCGGGACAGGGTCCTACGAGCAGTACTTC
TRBD2 | TRBJ2-1 | TRBV15 | once | CATSRDREASGYNEQFF | TGTGCCACCAGCAGAGATAGAGAGGCTAGCGGCTATAATGAGCAGTTCTTC
TRBD1 | TRBJ2-7 | TRBV2 | - | CASSPQGPSAYEQYF | TGTGCCAGCAGTCCACAGGGGCCCTCCGCCTACGAGCAGTACTTC
- | TRBJ2-1 | TRBV5-1 | - | CASRPTPSSYNEQFF | TGCGCCAGCAGGCCCACACCTAGCTCCTACAATGAGCAGTTCTTC
TRBD1 | TRBJ1-5 | TRBV18 | - | CASSPPGQGEYQPQHF | TGTGCCAGCTCACCACCGGGACAGGGGGAATATCAGCCCCAGCATTTT
- | TRBJ2-7 | TRBV28 | - | CASSPGLNEQYF | TGTGCCAGCAGCCCCGGACTAAACGAGCAGTACTTC
- | TRBJ2-5 | TRBV30 | - | CAWSVTAGWETQYF | TGTGCCTGGAGTGTAACGGCAGGATGGGAGACCCAGTACTTC
TRBD1 | TRBJ1-2 | TRBV30 | - | CAWSVVGGDGYTF | TGTGCCTGGAGTGTTGTAGGGGGCGATGGCTACACCTTC
- | TRBJ2-2 | TRBV6-1 | once | CASKGQLIRELFF | TGTGCCAGCAAAGGACAGCTGATCCGGGAGCTGTTTTTT
- | TRBJ1-5 | TRBV6-1 | many | CASSSGVESNQPQHF | TGTGCCAGCAGTTCAGGGGTGGAGAGCAATCAGCCCCAGCATTTT
TRBD2 | TRBJ2-3 | TRBV19 | once | CASRLAGELNTQYF | TGTGCCAGTAGGCTAGCGGGAGAGCTGAATACGCAGTATTTT
TRBD2 | TRBJ2-7 | TRBV30 | few | CAWTTSGRAHYEQYF | TGTGCCTGGACGACTAGCGGGAGGGCCCACTACGAGCAGTACTTC
- | TRBJ1-5 | TRBV7-3 | - | CASSRGRWYQPQHF | TGTGCCAGCAGCCGCGGGAGGTGGTATCAGCCCCAGCATTTT
TRBD2 | TRBJ2-1 | TRBV19 | - | CASSSRLLAVQNQFF | TGTGCCAGTAGCTCTCGTCTACTAGCGGTCCAAAATCAGTTCTTC
- | TRBJ1-3 | TRBV6-1 | once | CASSTFFSSGNTIYF | TGTGCCAGCTCGACTTTTTTTAGCTCTGGAAACACCATATATTTT
- | TRBJ1-2 | TRBV28 | - | CASSLSPTVSHGYTF | TGTGCCAGCAGTTTATCCCCGACAGTCTCCCATGGCTACACCTTC
TRBD2 | TRBJ2-7 | TRBV27 | once | CASSSRTSGSWVHEQYF | TGTGCCAGCAGTTCCCGGACTAGCGGGAGTTGGGTCCACGAGCAGTACTTC
TRBD2 | TRBJ2-7 | TRBV5-1 | - | CASRTGTSASYEQYF | TGCGCCAGCCGAACCGGGACTAGCGCCTCCTACGAGCAGTACTTC
- | TRBJ2-7 | TRBV4-2 | - | CASSQKPAGDESYEQYF | TGTGCCAGCAGCCAAAAACCGGCAGGGGACGAAAGCTACGAGCAGTACTTC
TRBD2 | TRBJ2-7 | TRBV28 | - | CASSPETSVHEQYF | TGTGCCAGCAGTCCGGAGACTAGCGTCCACGAGCAGTACTTC
TRBD1 | TRBJ2-7 | TRBV2 | - | CASSPGRGQGVHEQYF | TGTGCCAGCAGTCCGGGCAGAGGACAGGGGGTCCACGAGCAGTACTTC
- | TRBJ1-1 | TRBV29-1 | - | CSVDSHRVNTEAFF | TGCAGCGTTGATTCGCACAGGGTGAACACTGAAGCTTTCTTT
TRBD1 | TRBJ2-1 | TRBV6-1 | - | CASSQTGVNEQFF | TGTGCCAGCAGCCAGACAGGGGTTAATGAGCAGTTCTTC
TRBD2 | TRBJ2-5 | TRBV19 | - | CATSSGSGETQYF | TGTGCCACTTCTAGCGGGAGCGGGGAGACCCAGTACTTC
TRBD1 | TRBJ1-2 | TRBV7-2 | - | CASSPGTVNYGYTF | TGTGCCAGCAGCCCTGGGACAGTTAACTATGGCTACACCTTC